One and the same sample provided the 15 T cell receptor beta chains below, sequenced in a study of blood T cell repertoires in COVID-19. Profiling relied on immunoSEQ multiplex PCR, and the TCRdb table lists in-frame clones only, not all of them. The table includes around 300,000 clones, approximately 81% detected once. Sequenced material: PBMCs or T cells enriched from blood (not recorded which). The receptors were sampled from a woman between 45 and 60 years old who had recovered from COVID-19.

The CDR3 here is CATSSGWREGSDTQYF. CDR3 sequence (DNA): TGTGCCACCAGCTCGGGGTGGCGGGAGGGATCAGATACGCAGTATTTT. V and J are TRBV24-1 and TRBJ2-3; 9 nucleotides match TRBD2. The germline gives CDR1 KGHDR, CDR2 SFDVKD. This CDR3 is built from 16 residues. With 7 bases clipped from V and 4 bases from J, the junction kept 11 bases outside the gene matches.

CDR3 region: CASSTRPETAFF. The CDR3, as DNA: TGTGCCAGCAGCACACGTCCGGAGACGGCTTTCTTT. This chain connects TRBV7-8 to TRBJ1-1; unclear D gene. The CDR3 runs to 12 residues. Per the germline V gene, CDR1 is SGHVS and CDR2 is FQNEAQ. V was trimmed by 5 bases and J by 11 bases, leaving 15 bases between them.

This clone came up once. The chain employs TRBV19 and TRBJ2-1; maybe TRBD2 (6 bases). This CDR3 is built from 15 residues. Germline lookup yields CDR1 LNHDA and CDR2 SQIVND (reference sequence). Deletions cut 0 bases from V and 15 bases from J, with 21 bases between. DNA of the CDR3: TGTGCCAGTAGTATAGATCGGGTGGGGGGAAGCAGGCGGTTCTTC. Protein sequence: CASSIDRVGGSRRFF. Using reference TRBV19 and TRBJ2-1 for the parts outside the CDR3, the full variable domain is DGGITQSPKYLFRKEGQNVTLSCEQNLNHDAMYWYRQDPGQGLRLIYYSQIVNDFQKGDIAEGYSVSREKKESFPLTVTSAQKNPTAFYLCASSIDRVGGSRRFFGPGTRLTVL.

As to this clone: Distinct nucleotide sequences in the sample also encode this CDR3. The genes are TRBV19 and TRBJ1-6; 8 positions agree with TRBD1. J gave up 7 bases and V 6 bases, and 5 bases lay outside the gene matches. The CDR3 covers 14 residues. Germline CDR1 and CDR2: LNHDA and SQIVND (reference sequence). CDR3 DNA sequence: TGTGCCAGTAGAACCGGGACAGGAAATTCACCCCTCCACTTT. Amino acid sequence: CASRTGTGNSPLHF.

The chain has TRBV15 and TRBJ1-1; perhaps TRBD1 as D (6 bases). The CDR3 is 16 amino acids. Deletions cut 3 bases from V and 1 base from J, with 15 bases between. Looked up from germline, CDR1 is LNHNV and CDR2 is YYDKDF (reference sequence). The CDR3 sequence: CATSSLTGIKNTEAFF. In nucleotides, the CDR3 is TGTGCCACCAGCAGTCTAACAGGGATCAAGAACACTGAAGCTTTCTTT.

This clone has a single count. The rearrangement links TRBV11-2 to TRBJ1-1; D uncertain. Germline CDR1 SGHAT, CDR2 FQNNGV. The CDR3 has 14 amino acids. V was trimmed by 0 bases and J by 3 bases, leaving 8 bases between them. The CDR3 DNA follows: TGTGCCAGCAGCTTAGACAACAGCTACACTGAAGCTTTCTTT. Its protein is CASSLDNSYTEAFF.

V and J are TRBV9 and TRBJ2-3; 7 nucleotides align to TRBD2. The CDR3 extends over 15 amino acids. Germline CDR1 and CDR2: SGDLS and YYNGEE. Unmatched junction bases numbered 9, after V lost 6 bases and J lost 2 bases. The DNA of the CDR3 is TGTGCCAGCACCAAAAGGGGAGGGTTCACAGATACGCAGTATTTT. The encoded protein is CASTKRGGFTDTQYF. The whole variable domain, remainder taken from reference TRBV9 and TRBJ2-3, is DSGVTQTPKHLITATGQRVTLRCSPRSGDLSVYWYQQSLDQGLQFLIQYYNGEERAKGNILERFSAQQFPDLHSELNLSSLELGDSALYFCASTKRGGFTDTQYFGPGTRLTVL.

CDR3 amino acids: CASSGWTGGEAFF. DNA for the CDR3: TGTGCCAGCAGTGGGTGGACAGGGGGCGAGGCTTTCTTT. The chain joins TRBV12-3 or TRBV12-4 to TRBJ1-1; 11 bases map to TRBD1. V shed 5 bases, J shed 11 bases, and the junction held 7 bases outside the gene matches. CDR3 size: 13 residues.

The chain combines TRBV4-3 with TRBJ2-1; 7 bases fit TRBD2. CDR3 length: 17 amino acids. In germline, CDR1 is LGHNA, CDR2 YSLEER. Trimming took 0 bases from V and 3 from J; bases not matched to a gene: 8. The CDR3 DNA reads TGCGCCAGCAGCCAAGATGAAGGGGAGGGCCACTACAATGAGCAGTTCTTC. Translation: CASSQDEGEGHYNEQFF.

The rearrangement links TRBV5-1 to TRBJ1-4, with 7 bases fitting TRBD1. Germline V gives CDR1 SGHRS, CDR2 YFSETQ. The length of the CDR3 is 16 residues. The trim removed 1 base at V and 5 bases at J, leaving 8 bases unmatched. The CDR3 is CASSLTTGQRNEKLFF. Here the CDR3 DNA reads TGCGCCAGCAGCTTGACTACGGGACAGAGGAATGAAAAACTGTTTTTT.

This chain joins TRBV7-2 and TRBJ2-3; D call uncertain. Germline CDR1 reads SGHTA; CDR2 reads FQGNSA. V was clipped by 5 bases and J by 3 bases, with 6 bases between them. The CDR3 has 12 amino acids. This CDR3 is CASSPFTDTQYF. As DNA, the CDR3 is TGTGCCAGCAGCCCCTTTACAGATACGCAGTATTTT.

This clone was counted once. The chain links TRBV18 to TRBJ2-7; TRBD2 matches 11 bases. Germline CDR1 is KGHSH and CDR2 is LQKENI. The CDR3 has 14 residues. Germline trimming cut 6 bases from V and 2 bases from J; bases unmatched to any gene: 3. Here the CDR3 reads CASSLTSGTYEQYF. CDR3 nucleotides: TGTGCCAGCTCCCTGACTAGCGGGACCTACGAGCAGTACTTC.

CDR3 sequence (DNA): TGTGCCACCAGTGAGGGACAGTATAGCAATCAGCCCCAGCATTTT. Translating it yields CATSEGQYSNQPQHF. The chain is built from TRBV24-1 and TRBJ1-5, with 7 bases matching TRBD1. The CDR3 is 15 amino acids. Germline values: CDR1 KGHDR, CDR2 SFDVKD. V was clipped by 4 bases and J by 0 bases; unmatched bases: 2.

The gene calls are TRBV7-3 and TRBJ2-1; 13 bases map to TRBD2. After removal of 3 bases from V and 7 bases from J, the junction contained 9 bases not matched to a gene. Germline V lookup: CDR1 SGHTA, CDR2 FQGTGA. This CDR3 region has 17 residues. In nucleotides, the CDR3 is TGTGCCAGCAGCTTTCGCCCGGGACTAGCGGGGTCTAATGAGCAGTTCTTC. This codes for CASSFRPGLAGSNEQFF.

The rearrangement links TRBV11-2 to TRBJ2-2; D possibly corresponds to TRBD2 (5 bases). Trimming took 3 bases from V and 0 from J, leaving 8 bases between them. This CDR3 is built from 15 residues. Germline assignment: CDR1 SGHAT and CDR2 FQNNGV. CDR3 sequence (DNA): TGTGCCAGCAGCTTGAGGGCAGCGAACACCGGGGAGCTGTTTTTT. Its protein product is CASSLRAANTGELFF.